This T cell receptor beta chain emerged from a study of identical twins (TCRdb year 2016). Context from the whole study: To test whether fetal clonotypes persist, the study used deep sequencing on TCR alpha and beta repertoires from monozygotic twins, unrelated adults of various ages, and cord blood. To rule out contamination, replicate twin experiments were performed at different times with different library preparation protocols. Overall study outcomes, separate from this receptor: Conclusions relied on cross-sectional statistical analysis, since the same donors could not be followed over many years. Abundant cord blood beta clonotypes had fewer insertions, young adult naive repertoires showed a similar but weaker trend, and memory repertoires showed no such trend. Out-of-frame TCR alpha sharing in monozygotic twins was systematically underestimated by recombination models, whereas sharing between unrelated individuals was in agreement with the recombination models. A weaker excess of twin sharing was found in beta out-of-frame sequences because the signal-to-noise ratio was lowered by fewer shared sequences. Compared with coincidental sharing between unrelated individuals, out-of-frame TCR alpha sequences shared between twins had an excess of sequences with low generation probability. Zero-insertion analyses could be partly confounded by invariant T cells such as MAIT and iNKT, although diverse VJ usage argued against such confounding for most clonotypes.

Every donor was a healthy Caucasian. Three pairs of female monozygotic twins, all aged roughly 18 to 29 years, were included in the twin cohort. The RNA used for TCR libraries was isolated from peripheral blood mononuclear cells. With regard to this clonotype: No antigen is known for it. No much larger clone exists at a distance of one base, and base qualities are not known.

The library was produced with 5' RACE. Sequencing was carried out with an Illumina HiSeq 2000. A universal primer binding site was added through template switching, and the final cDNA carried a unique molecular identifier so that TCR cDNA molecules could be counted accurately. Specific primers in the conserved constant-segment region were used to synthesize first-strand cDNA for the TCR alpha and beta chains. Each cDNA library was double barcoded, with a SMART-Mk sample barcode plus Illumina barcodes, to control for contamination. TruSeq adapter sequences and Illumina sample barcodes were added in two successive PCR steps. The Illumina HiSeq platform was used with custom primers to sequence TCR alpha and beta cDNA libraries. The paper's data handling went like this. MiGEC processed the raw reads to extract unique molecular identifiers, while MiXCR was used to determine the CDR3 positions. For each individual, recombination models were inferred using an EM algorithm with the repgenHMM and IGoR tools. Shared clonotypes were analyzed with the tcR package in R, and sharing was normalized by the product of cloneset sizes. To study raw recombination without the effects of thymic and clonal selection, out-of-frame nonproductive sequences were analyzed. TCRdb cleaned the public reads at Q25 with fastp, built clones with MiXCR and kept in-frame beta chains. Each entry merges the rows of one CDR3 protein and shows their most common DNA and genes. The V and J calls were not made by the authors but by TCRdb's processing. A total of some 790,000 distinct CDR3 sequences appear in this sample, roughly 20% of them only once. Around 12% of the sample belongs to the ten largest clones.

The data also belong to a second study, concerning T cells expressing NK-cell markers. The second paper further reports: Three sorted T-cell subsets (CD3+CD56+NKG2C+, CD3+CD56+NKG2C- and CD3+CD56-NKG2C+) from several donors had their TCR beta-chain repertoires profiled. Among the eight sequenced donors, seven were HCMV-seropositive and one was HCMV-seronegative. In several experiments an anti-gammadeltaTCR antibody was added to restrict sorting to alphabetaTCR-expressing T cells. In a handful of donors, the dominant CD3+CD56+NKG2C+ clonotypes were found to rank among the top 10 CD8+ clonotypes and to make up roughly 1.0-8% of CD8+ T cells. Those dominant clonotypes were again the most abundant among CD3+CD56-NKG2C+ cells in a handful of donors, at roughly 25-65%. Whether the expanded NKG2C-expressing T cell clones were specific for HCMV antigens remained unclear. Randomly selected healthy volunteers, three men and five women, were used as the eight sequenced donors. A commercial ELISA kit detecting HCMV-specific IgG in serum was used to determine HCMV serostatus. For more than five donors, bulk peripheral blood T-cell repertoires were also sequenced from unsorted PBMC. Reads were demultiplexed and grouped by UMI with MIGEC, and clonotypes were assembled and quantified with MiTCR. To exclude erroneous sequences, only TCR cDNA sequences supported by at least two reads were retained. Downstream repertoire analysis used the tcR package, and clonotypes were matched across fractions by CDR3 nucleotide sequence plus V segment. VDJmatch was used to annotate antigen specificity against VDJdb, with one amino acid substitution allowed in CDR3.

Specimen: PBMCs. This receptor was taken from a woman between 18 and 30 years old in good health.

CDR3 sequence: CASSLALSRPSGANVLTF. The sequence in DNA is TGTGCCAGCAGCTTAGCGCTTAGCAGACCCTCTGGGGCCAACGTCCTGACTTTC. This sequence uses TRBV7-6 and TRBJ2-6; no D gene is confidently identified. Trimming at the junction amounts to 0 bases on V and 0 bases on J, and the germline ends lie 12 bases apart. CDR1 SGHVS and CDR2 FNYEAQ are derived from the germline V gene. Its CDR3 holds 18 amino acids, cysteine through phenylalanine. Only the CDR3 part of the read is kept: 54 bases, read in frame from the first base.